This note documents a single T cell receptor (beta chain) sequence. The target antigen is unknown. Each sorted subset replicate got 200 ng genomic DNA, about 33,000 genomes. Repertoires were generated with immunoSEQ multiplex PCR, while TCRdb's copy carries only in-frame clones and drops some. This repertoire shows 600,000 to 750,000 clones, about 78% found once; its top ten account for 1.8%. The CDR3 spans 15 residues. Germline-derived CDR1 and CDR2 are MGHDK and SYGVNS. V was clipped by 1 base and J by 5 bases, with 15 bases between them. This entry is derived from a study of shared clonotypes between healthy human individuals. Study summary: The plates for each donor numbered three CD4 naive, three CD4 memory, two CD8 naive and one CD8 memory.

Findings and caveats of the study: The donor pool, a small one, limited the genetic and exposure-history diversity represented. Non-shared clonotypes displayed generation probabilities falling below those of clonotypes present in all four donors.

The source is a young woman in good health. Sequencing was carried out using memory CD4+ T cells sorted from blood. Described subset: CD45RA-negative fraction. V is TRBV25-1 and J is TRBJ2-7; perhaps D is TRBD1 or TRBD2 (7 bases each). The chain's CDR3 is CASSEFARGGNEQYF. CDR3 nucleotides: TGTGCCAGCAGTGAATTTGCCAGGGGGGGCAACGAGCAGTACTTC.